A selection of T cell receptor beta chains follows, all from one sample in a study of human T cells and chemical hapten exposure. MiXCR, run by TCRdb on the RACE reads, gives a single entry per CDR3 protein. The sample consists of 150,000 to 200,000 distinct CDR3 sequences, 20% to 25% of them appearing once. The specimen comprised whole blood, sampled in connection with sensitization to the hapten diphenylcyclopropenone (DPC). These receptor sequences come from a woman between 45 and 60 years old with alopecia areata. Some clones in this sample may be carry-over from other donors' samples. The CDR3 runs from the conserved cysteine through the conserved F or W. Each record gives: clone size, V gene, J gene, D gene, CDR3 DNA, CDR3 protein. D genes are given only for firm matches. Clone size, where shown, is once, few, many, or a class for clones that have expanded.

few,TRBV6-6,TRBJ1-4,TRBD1,TGTGCCAGCAGTCAAGACAGGGGTCCGAGTGAAAAACTGTTTTTT,CASSQDRGPSEKLFF
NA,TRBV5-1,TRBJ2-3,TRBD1,TGCGCCAGCAGCCCGGGACAGGGGCCCACAGATACGCAGTATTTT,CASSPGQGPTDTQYF
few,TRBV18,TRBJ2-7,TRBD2,TGTGCCAGCTCTCCTAGCGGGAGCCTCAACGAGCAGTACTTC,CASSPSGSLNEQYF
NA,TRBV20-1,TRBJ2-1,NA,TGCAGTGCTAGAGGCTGGCGGTCCTACAATGAGCAGTTCTTC,CSARGWRSYNEQFF
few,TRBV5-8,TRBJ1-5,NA,TGTGCCAGCAGCTTTAGACAGATCAATCAGCCCCAGCATTTT,CASSFRQINQPQHF
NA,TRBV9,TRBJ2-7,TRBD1,TGTGCCAGCAGCTATTCAGGAGGCGTTACAGGGGGAAACTACGAGCAGTACTTC,CASSYSGGVTGGNYEQYF
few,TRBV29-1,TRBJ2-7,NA,TGCAGCGTTGCCCTGTCTTCCTACGAGCAGTACTTC,CSVALSSYEQYF
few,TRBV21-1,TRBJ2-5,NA,TGTGCCAGCAGCAAAGAACTAGCGGGAGGGATTAAAGAGACCCAGTACTTC,CASSKELAGGIKETQYF
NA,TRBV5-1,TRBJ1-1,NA,TGCGCCAGCAGCCCCCGGGAGGGCGGGAACACTGAAGCTTTCTTT,CASSPREGGNTEAFF
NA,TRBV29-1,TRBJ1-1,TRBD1,TGCAGCGTTTGGACAGGGGGGAAGACTGAAGCTTTCTTT,CSVWTGGKTEAFF
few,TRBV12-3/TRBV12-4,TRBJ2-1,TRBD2,TGTGCCAGCAGTGGTGGGCCTAGCGGAGAGGATGAGCAGTTCTTC,CASSGGPSGEDEQFF
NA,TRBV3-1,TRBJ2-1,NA,TGTGCCAGCAGCCAAGAACGGGGTGATGAGCAGTTCTTC,CASSQERGDEQFF
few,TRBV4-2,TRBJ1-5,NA,TGTGCCAGCAGCCAAGGAAGAGATCAGCCCCAGCATTTT,CASSQGRDQPQHF
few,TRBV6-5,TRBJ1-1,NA,TGTGCCAGCAGTTCCTCCAGGGGCGACACTGAAGCTTTCTTT,CASSSSRGDTEAFF
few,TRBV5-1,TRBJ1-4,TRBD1,TGCGCCAGCAGCGCGGGACAGTTGAATGAAAAACTGTTTTTT,CASSAGQLNEKLFF
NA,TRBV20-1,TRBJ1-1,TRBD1,TGCAGTGCTAGGACAGGGGGGGATTCCGCTGAAGCTTTCTTT,CSARTGGDSAEAFF
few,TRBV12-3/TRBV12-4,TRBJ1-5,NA,TGTGCCAGCAGTTTGGAGGGGCCGCGGCAGCCCCAGCATTTT,CASSLEGPRQPQHF
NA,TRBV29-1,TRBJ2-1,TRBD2,TGCAGCGGCATACTAGCGGGACTATACAATGAGCAGTTCTTC,CSGILAGLYNEQFF
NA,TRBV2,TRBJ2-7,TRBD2,TGTGCCAGCACCGAGCGGGATCGGGGTGAGCAGTACTTC,CASTERDRGEQYF
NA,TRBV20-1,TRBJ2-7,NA,TGCAGTGCTAGGCTCAAAGGATACGAGCAGTACTTC,CSARLKGYEQYF
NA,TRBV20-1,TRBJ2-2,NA,TGCAGTGCCGCCGGACAATCCGGGGACACCGGGGAGCTGTTTTTT,CSAAGQSGDTGELFF
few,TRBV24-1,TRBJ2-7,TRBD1,TGTGCCACCAGTGGTATCCCCTCATACCGGGACAGTTACGAGCAGTACTTC,CATSGIPSYRDSYEQYF
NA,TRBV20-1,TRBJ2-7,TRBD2,TGCAGTGCTAGAGACCCACTAGCGGGAGTCTACGAGCAGTACTTC,CSARDPLAGVYEQYF
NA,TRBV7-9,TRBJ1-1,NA,TGTGCCAGCAGCTGGGGAAACACAGATGAAGCTTTCTTT,CASSWGNTDEAFF
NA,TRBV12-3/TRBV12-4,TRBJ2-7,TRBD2,TGTGCCAGCAGTTTAGGCGGGAGGAGCTCCTACGAGCAGTACTTC,CASSLGGRSSYEQYF
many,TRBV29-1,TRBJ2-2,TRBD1,TGCAGCGTTGGCAGGGGGCACACCGGGGAGCTGTTTTTT,CSVGRGHTGELFF
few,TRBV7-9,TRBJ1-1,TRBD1,TGTGCCAGCAGGGAGACAGGGGGAGCGGAAGCTTTCTTT,CASRETGGAEAFF
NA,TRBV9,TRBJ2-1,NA,TGTGCCAGCAGCGTAGGTGACAATGAGCAGTTCTTC,CASSVGDNEQFF
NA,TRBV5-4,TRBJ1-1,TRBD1,TGTGCCAGCAGCTTAGTCAGGGGGCTATTGGACACTGAAGCTTTCTTT,CASSLVRGLLDTEAFF
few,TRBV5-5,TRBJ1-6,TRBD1,TGTGCCAGCAGCGGAACCGGGACAGGGAATTCACCCCTCCACTTT,CASSGTGTGNSPLHF
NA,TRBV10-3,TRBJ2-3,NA,TGTGCCATTAATGACCCCGTTGCTCCTGCAGATACGCAGTATTTT,CAINDPVAPADTQYF
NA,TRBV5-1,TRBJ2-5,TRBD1,TGCGCCAGCAGGCAGAGTACAGGGGATCAAGAGACCCAGTACTTC,CASRQSTGDQETQYF
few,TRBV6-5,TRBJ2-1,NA,TGTGCCAGCAGTTACTTAATAGCCCGGAGCTCCTACAATGAGCAGTTCTTC,CASSYLIARSSYNEQFF
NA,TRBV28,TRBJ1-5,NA,TGTGCCAGCAGTTTATACCAGTTCAATCAGCCCCAGCATTTT,CASSLYQFNQPQHF
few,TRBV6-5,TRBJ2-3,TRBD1,TGTGCCAGCAGTAGGACAGGCGCGGATACGCAGTATTTT,CASSRTGADTQYF
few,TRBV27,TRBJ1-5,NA,TGTGCCAGCAGTTTAACCCAGGGAAGCAATCAGCCCCAGCATTTT,CASSLTQGSNQPQHF
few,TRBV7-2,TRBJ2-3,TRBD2,TGTGCCAGCAGCTTGACTAGCGGCCCTGTTGATACGCAGTATTTT,CASSLTSGPVDTQYF
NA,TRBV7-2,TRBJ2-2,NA,TGTGCCAGCAGCCGCCCAGGGGGGGGCCGGGAGCTGTTTTTT,CASSRPGGGRELFF
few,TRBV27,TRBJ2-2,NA,TGTGCCAGCAGTTTATGGGAGAACACCGGGGAGCTGTTTTTT,CASSLWENTGELFF
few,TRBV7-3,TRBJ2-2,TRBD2,TGTGCCAGCAGCTTAGGAGGGGCGGGAGCGTCCGGGGAGCTGTTTTTT,CASSLGGAGASGELFF
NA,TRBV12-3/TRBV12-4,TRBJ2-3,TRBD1,TGTGCCAGCAGTTTATGGACAGGGTCCACAGATACGCAGTATTTT,CASSLWTGSTDTQYF
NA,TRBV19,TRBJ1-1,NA,TGTGCCAGTAGTATAGTGGGGGACGGACAGAACACTGAAGCTTTCTTT,CASSIVGDGQNTEAFF
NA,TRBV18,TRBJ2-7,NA,TGTGCCAGCTCACCAACCGACTACTCCTACGAGCAGTACTTC,CASSPTDYSYEQYF
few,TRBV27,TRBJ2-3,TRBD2,TGTGCCAGCAGTTGGACAGCGGGAGGCACAGATACGCAGTATTTT,CASSWTAGGTDTQYF
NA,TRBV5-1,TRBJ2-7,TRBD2,TGCGCCAGCAGCCCCTTGGTAGCGGGAGGCGAGCAGTACTTC,CASSPLVAGGEQYF
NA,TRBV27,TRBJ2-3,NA,TGTGCCAGCAGTTCCTATCGTGGGAGTGGAACAGATACGCAGTATTTT,CASSSYRGSGTDTQYF
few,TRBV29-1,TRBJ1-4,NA,TGCAGCGTCGGATGGGAGAATGAAAAACTGTTTTTT,CSVGWENEKLFF
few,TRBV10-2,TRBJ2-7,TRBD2,TGCGCCAGCACCGGGCTAGCGGGAGCGGGTGAGCAGTACTTC,CASTGLAGAGEQYF
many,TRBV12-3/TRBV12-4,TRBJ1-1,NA,TGTGCCAGCAGTCCCCGTTGGGGTGAGAACACTGAAGCTTTCTTT,CASSPRWGENTEAFF
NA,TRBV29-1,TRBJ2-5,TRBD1,TGCAGCGCAGACAGGGCTCCTCGAGAGACCCAGTACTTC,CSADRAPRETQYF
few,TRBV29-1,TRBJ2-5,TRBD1,TGCAGCGTTGCCCGACAGGGAAATCGAGAGACCCAGTACTTC,CSVARQGNRETQYF
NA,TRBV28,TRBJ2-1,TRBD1,TGTGCCAGCAGTCCTATTCGACCGGGACAGGACTACAATGAGCAGTTCTTC,CASSPIRPGQDYNEQFF
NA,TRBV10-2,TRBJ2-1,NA,TGCGCCAGCAGTGGGGGGCTAAGATATAATGAGCAGTTCTTC,CASSGGLRYNEQFF
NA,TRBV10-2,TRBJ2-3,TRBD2,TGCGCCAGCAGTGAGACTAGCGGGAGGGATACGCAGTATTTT,CASSETSGRDTQYF
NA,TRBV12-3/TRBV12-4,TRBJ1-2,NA,TGTGCCAGCAGTCCTGGTATGGTCTATGGCTACACCTTC,CASSPGMVYGYTF